A selection of T cell receptor beta chains follows, all from one sample in a study of T and B cells in COVID-19 patients. TCRdb re-derived calls from the multiplex PCR reads in MiXCR, one entry per CDR3 protein. The table records over a thousand distinct CDR3 sequences, 25% of them present only once. Sequenced: blood. These receptors all come from a human donor with active COVID-19. Each CDR3 is given without its conserved first and last residue. Expanded clones are given a class, and other clones once, few, many or no size at all.

j_call v_call clone_size cdr3_length cdr3_aa
TRBJ2-5 TRBV29-1 large 10 SGTTAIETQY
TRBJ2-2 TRBV19 NA 21 ASSPLTSAGTSGGALGTGELF
TRBJ2-2 TRBV29-1 NA 10 SAPRRDRELF
TRBJ1-5 TRBV24-1 NA 14 ATSDPRGGDNQPQH
TRBJ2-7 TRBV27 medium-sized 15 ASSLVGSVGPMYEQY
TRBJ1-4 TRBV7-9 few 12 ASSQKGGNEKLF
TRBJ2-1 TRBV29-1 large 13 SVQGLADSYNEQF
TRBJ2-2 TRBV6-5 medium-sized 14 ASNGSEPRPTGELF
TRBJ1-1 TRBV6-2/TRBV6-3 NA 13 ASNPIQGVNTEAL
TRBJ2-2 TRBV5-1 few 13 ASNTGTGSTGELF
TRBJ2-3 TRBV20-1 few 13 SALPSGGSTDTQY
TRBJ2-2 TRBV12-3/TRBV12-4 medium-sized 13 ASRLTGEGTGELF
TRBJ2-2 TRBV19 large 14 ASSILGTSNTGELF
TRBJ2-5 TRBV5-4 medium-sized 14 ASSSGDGGSQETQY
TRBJ2-1 TRBV28 few 13 ASSTEWGGMSEQF
TRBJ1-2 TRBV10-3 medium-sized 13 AIREGGVPNYGYT
TRBJ1-1 TRBV6-1 medium-sized 11 ASSRQGNTEAF
TRBJ2-7 TRBV12-3/TRBV12-4 medium-sized 13 ASSSRLAGVYEQY
TRBJ2-5 TRBV5-6 medium-sized 11 ASSFGVEETQY
TRBJ1-5 TRBV7-9 few 13 ASSSTGLLNQPQH
TRBJ2-7 TRBV5-4 medium-sized 13 ASSLAGRGRDEQY
TRBJ2-5 TRBV19 large 13 ASSGGLRRMETQY
TRBJ1-1 TRBV18 medium-sized 13 ASSQQGPPGTEAF